These 10 T cell receptor beta chains share one sample of origin, sequenced in a study of shared T cell receptors in the human thymus. Method: immunoSEQ multiplex PCR; TCRdb's copy keeps in-frame clones and lacks some. The table includes hundreds of thousands of clones, 87% detected once. This sample also belongs to another study, concerning human thymus T cells.

Source material: thymocytes. Receptor source: a boy under two years old with a congenital heart defect.

The V and J genes are TRBV27 and TRBJ2-1, with D maybe TRBD2 (6 bases). V lost 4 bases and J lost 12, with 25 bases in between. The CDR3 is 16 residues long. Looked up from germline, CDR1 is MNHEY and CDR2 is SMNVEV (reference sequence). CDR3 DNA: TGTGCCAGCAGTTACCCTATCGGGAGAGGGGCTTCGATGCAGTTCTTC. It specifies CASSYPIGRGASMQFF.

The rearrangement joins TRBV7-9 to TRBJ1-4; perhaps TRBD1 as D (5 bases). Trimming left V 7 bases short and J 7 bases short, with 25 bases between. Germline CDR1 is SEHNR and CDR2 is FQNEAQ (reference sequence). The CDR3 is 17 amino acids. CDR3 coding DNA: TGTGCCAGCACCCCACCCCCCGACAGCGTAGGGTGTGAAAAACTGTTTTTT. Protein sequence: CASTPPPDSVGCEKLFF.

As DNA, the CDR3 is TGCGCCAGCAGCTTGGCCGGGGAGAACTATGGCTACACCTTC. This encodes CASSLAGENYGYTF. The chain employs TRBV5-1 and TRBJ1-2; D call uncertain. The CDR3 is 14 amino acids. Per the germline V gene, CDR1 is SGHRS and CDR2 is YFSETQ. Trimming pared 0 bases from V and 2 bases from J, leaving 8 bases between.

The DNA for the CDR3 is TGTGCCAGCAGTGATGGGCAGGGGGTATGTTCACCCCTCCACTTT. This codes for CASSDGQGVCSPLHF. This sequence joins TRBV25-1 and TRBJ1-6; 7 bases agree with TRBD1. The length of the CDR3 is 15 residues. CDR1 is MGHDK, CDR2 SYGVNS, per germline. V shed 3 bases and J 9 bases; nucleotides not matched to a gene: 8.

Concerning this clone itself: One end of the junction is discordant with germline, which a read error may explain. V is TRBV19 and J is TRBJ2-1, with D possibly being TRBD1 (6 bases). CDR3 length equals 11 residues. CDR1 and CDR2 (germline): LNHDA, SQIVND (reference sequence). The DNA for the CDR3 is TGTGCCAGTAGCAAGGGGGTGGGGGCGGTCTTC. This gives the protein CASSKGVGAVF.

This rearrangement joins TRBV27 to TRBJ2-1; TRBD1 matches 8 bases. The CDR3 loop spans 17 amino acids. Losses at the gene ends were 7 bases for V and 3 bases for J; bases not matched to a gene: 14. CDR1 and CDR2 from the germline V gene are MNHEY and SMNVEV (reference sequence). The CDR3 sequence: CASTAKLGTGHYNEQFF. The DNA of the CDR3 is TGTGCCAGCACAGCCAAACTCGGGACAGGACACTACAATGAGCAGTTCTTC.

This chain joins TRBV7-2 and TRBJ1-3, with a tentative D call TRBD1 (5 bases). Germline CDR1 reads SGHTA; CDR2 reads FQGNSA. The V end lost 1 base, the J end lost 2 bases, and 9 bases lay between the germline ends. The CDR3 covers 15 residues. CDR3 in DNA: TGTGCCAGCAGCTTAGGGACACCAACTGGAAACACCATATATTTT. As protein: CASSLGTPTGNTIYF.

The chain has TRBV27 and TRBJ2-7; D might be TRBD1 (6 bases). This CDR3 is built from 14 residues. CDR1 is MNHEY and CDR2 is SMNVEV in the germline V gene (reference sequence). Trimming took 5 bases from V and 2 from J, leaving 13 bases between them. CDR3 amino acids: CASSTGKGTYEQYF. CDR3 sequence (DNA): TGTGCCAGCAGTACAGGGAAGGGAACCTACGAGCAGTACTTC.

About this clone itself: Other DNA sequences within the sample encode an identical CDR3. This rearrangement joins TRBV5-6 to TRBJ1-6; tentatively, D is TRBD1 (5 bases). With 3 bases removed from V and 13 bases from J, the gap between germline ends came to 26 bases. Per germline, CDR1 SGHDT and CDR2 YYEEEE. The CDR3 extends over 17 amino acids. In DNA form, the CDR3 reads TGTGCCAGCAGCTCGCGTGTTGTGGGGGGGATCTCTTCCCCCCTCCACTTT. Its protein is CASSSRVVGGISSPLHF.

This chain connects TRBV7-5 to TRBJ1-5; the table calls TRBD1, which could not be checked here. TRBV7-5 is shown as a pseudogene. This CDR3 region has 17 residues. Here the CDR3 reads CARSLVHRDWDNQPQHF. DNA for the CDR3: TGTGCCAGAAGCTTAGTCCACAGGGATTGGGACAATCAGCCCCAGCATTTT.